This T cell receptor beta chain comes out of a study of T cells in Graves' hyperthyroidism and ophthalmopathy. The CDR3 covers 16 residues. V lost 6 bases to trimming and J lost 2 bases; unmatched junction nucleotides: 9. CDR1 is SGHTA and CDR2 is FQGNSA in the germline V gene. It was RNA transcripts that yielded the amplified TCR beta CDR3 regions. Using the HTBI primer set, a first-round RT-PCR was run on the TCR CDR3. Via MiXCR, TCRdb re-called the multiplex PCR reads, giving one row per CDR3 protein. Of approximately 560,000 distinct CDR3 sequences in the sample, around 46% were seen once. The chain has TRBV7-2 and TRBJ2-7, with 11 bases lining up with TRBD2. What was sequenced was peripheral blood or thyroid tissue (not recorded which). The receptor comes from a woman under 30 with Graves' hyperthyroidism. The DNA for the CDR3 is TGTGCCAGCAGGTCAATAGCGGGAGGGGCGCCCTACGAGCAGTACTTC. Translating gives CASRSIAGGAPYEQYF. The full variable domain, its missing parts supplied by reference TRBV7-2 and TRBJ2-7, is GAGVSQSPSNKVTEKGKDVELRCDPISGHTALYWYRQSLGQGLEFLIYFQGNSAPDKSGLPSDRFSAERTGGSVSTLTIQRTQQEDSAVYLCASRSIAGGAPYEQYFGPGTRLTVT.